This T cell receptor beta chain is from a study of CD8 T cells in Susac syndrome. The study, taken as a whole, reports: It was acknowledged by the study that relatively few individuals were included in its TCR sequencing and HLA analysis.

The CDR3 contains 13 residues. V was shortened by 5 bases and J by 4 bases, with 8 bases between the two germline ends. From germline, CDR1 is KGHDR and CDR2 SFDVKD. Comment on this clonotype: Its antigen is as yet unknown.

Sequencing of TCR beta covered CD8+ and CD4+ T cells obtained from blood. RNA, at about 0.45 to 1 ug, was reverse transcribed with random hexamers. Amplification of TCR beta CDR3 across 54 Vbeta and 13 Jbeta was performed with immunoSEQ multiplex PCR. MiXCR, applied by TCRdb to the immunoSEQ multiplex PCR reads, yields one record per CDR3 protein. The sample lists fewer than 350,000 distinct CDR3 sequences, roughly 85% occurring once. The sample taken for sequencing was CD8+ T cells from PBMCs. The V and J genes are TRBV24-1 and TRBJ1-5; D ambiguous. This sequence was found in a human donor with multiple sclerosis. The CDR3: CATSVSVNQPQHF. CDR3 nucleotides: TGTGCCACCAGTGTATCAGTGAATCAGCCCCAGCATTTT.